These T cell receptor beta chains were read from a single sample in a study of response to subunit inactivated influenza vaccine. TCRdb re-analysed the RT-PCR reads in MiXCR, keeping a single row per CDR3 protein. The sample carries 530,000 or so distinct CDR3 sequences, 13% to 15% recorded once. The sequenced sample was PBMCs from blood, obtained 11 to 12 days after vaccination. The receptors shown here come from a man aged 45-65 years who received an inactivated influenza vaccine. Each CDR3 is given without its conserved first and last residue. The order of the fields is J gene, V gene, CDR3 protein.

j_call: TRBJ2-5
v_call: TRBV27
cdr3_aa: ASSNSGIYETQY

j_call: TRBJ2-2
v_call: TRBV6-2/TRBV6-3
cdr3_aa: ASSTRLTGELF

j_call: TRBJ2-2
v_call: TRBV7-9
cdr3_aa: ASSFRDTGELF

j_call: TRBJ2-7
v_call: TRBV7-2
cdr3_aa: ASSLTSFGQY

j_call: TRBJ2-7
v_call: TRBV6-1
cdr3_aa: ASSEESTYEQY

j_call: TRBJ2-5
v_call: TRBV20-1
cdr3_aa: SAREITGTPGETQY

j_call: TRBJ2-1
v_call: TRBV20-1
cdr3_aa: SASSDYFSHNEQF

j_call: TRBJ2-3
v_call: TRBV20-1
cdr3_aa: SASGQRGGVTDTQY

j_call: TRBJ2-5
v_call: TRBV24-1
cdr3_aa: ATSDPTGPANYQETQY

j_call: TRBJ1-2
v_call: TRBV3-1
cdr3_aa: ASSQDPAGDYGYT

j_call: TRBJ2-3
v_call: TRBV7-9
cdr3_aa: ASSNPGSMDTDTQY

j_call: TRBJ2-3
v_call: TRBV24-1
cdr3_aa: ATSDARGGTDTQY

j_call: TRBJ1-1
v_call: TRBV7-2
cdr3_aa: ASSSGLWTEAF

j_call: TRBJ2-7
v_call: TRBV11-2
cdr3_aa: ASSPFGGISYEQY

j_call: TRBJ1-1
v_call: TRBV2
cdr3_aa: ASSESGQMNTEAF

j_call: TRBJ2-2
v_call: TRBV6-5
cdr3_aa: ASSSIPGLELF

j_call: TRBJ2-7
v_call: TRBV20-1
cdr3_aa: SASRTGSSSYEQY

j_call: TRBJ2-5
v_call: TRBV11-2
cdr3_aa: ASSPEPGGGAEETQY

j_call: TRBJ2-3
v_call: TRBV12-3/TRBV12-4
cdr3_aa: ASSTRDLPY

j_call: TRBJ1-2
v_call: TRBV6-2/TRBV6-3
cdr3_aa: ASSSGDRHNYGYT

j_call: TRBJ2-1
v_call: TRBV6-1
cdr3_aa: ASRNTGFNEQF